This T cell receptor beta chain is drawn from a study of monozygotic twins with inflammatory bowel disease. The study's findings and limits: Possibly because of limited power, concordant and discordant twins showed no difference in repertoire similarity.

TCRdb reworked the 5' RACE reads into one entry per CDR3 protein, no DNA. Its clone listing holds under 200,000 distinct CDR3 sequences. Germline values: CDR1 SGHTA, CDR2 FQGNSA. This CDR3 region has 12 residues. Concerning this clonotype itself: No antigen is known for it.

This clonotype originated in a human donor with ulcerative colitis or Crohn's disease, or a healthy co-twin of an affected twin (not recorded which). What was sequenced was blood. The V and J genes are TRBV7-2 and TRBJ2-7; TCRdb designates TRBD1, a call that cannot be tested without DNA. The CDR3 loop reads CASSLEVWGPVF.